The present T cell receptor (beta chain) was sequenced within a study of shared clonotypes between healthy human individuals. Under the authors' procedure: With immunoSEQ giving junction-only sequences and no quality scores, filtering differed. The protocol was immunoSEQ multiplex PCR, while the TCRdb copy is restricted to in-frame clones and leaves out a portion. The DNA was the basis for D and trimming; V, J and clone size are from that table. The sample consists of over a million clones, approximately 98.5% of them appearing once. Germline lookup yields CDR1 LNHDA and CDR2 SQIVND (reference sequence). Germline trimming cut 2 bases from V and 0 bases from J; bases unmatched to any gene: 4. The CDR3 runs 15 residues. Findings and caveats of the study: The study's rarefaction showed incomplete sorted-subset sequencing despite large depth.

This clone was observed a few times. Its antigen is unidentified. The same CDR3 also results from other DNA sequences found in this sample. The study drew its donors from healthy HIV-negative adults without recent acute infections or vaccinations. Sequencing was carried out using naive CD4+ T cells sorted from blood. Documented subset: CD45RA+ positively selected. The TCR originated in a man aged 25-40 years in good health. The chain carries TRBV19 and TRBJ2-7, with TRBD1 matching over 7 bases. Here the CDR3 reads CASSILAGGSYEQYF. DNA of the CDR3: TGTGCCAGTAGTATATTGGCAGGGGGCTCCTACGAGCAGTACTTC.